This T cell receptor (beta chain) was documented in a study of blood T cell repertoires in COVID-19. Study-level information: In each case, the material was cDNA or gDNA derived from T cells, B-cell-depleted T cells, or PBMCs.

This CDR3 has 17 amino acids. The V and J ends lost 1 base and 4 bases respectively, with 16 bases between them. In germline, CDR1 is MGHRA, CDR2 YSYEKL. Living in about 25 US areas, the participants were between about 18 and 90 years of age. The table came from immunoSEQ multiplex PCR; TCRdb's copy has only in-frame clones and leaves some out. The repertoire holds just over 150,000 clones, with approximately 88% as singletons. Input material: PBMCs or T cells enriched from blood (not recorded which). This receptor was taken from a woman in her forties or fifties who had recovered from COVID-19. The V and J genes are TRBV4-1 and TRBJ2-2, with D possibly TRBD1 on 5 matching bases. CDR3 residues: CASSQGFGSGSTGELFF. CDR3 bases: TGCGCCAGCAGCCAAGGGTTTGGGTCAGGGTCCACCGGGGAGCTGTTTTTT.